These 11 T cell receptor beta chains share one sample of origin, sequenced in a study of a mutant IDH1 vaccine in newly diagnosed glioma. Only in-frame clones appear in the TCRdb table, and some are missing; sequencing was by immunoSEQ multiplex PCR. The repertoire includes around 29,000 clones, 65% to 85% of them detected once, and 7% to 10% sits in the top ten. Time point of the sample: week 23, last vaccination. In the vaccine, a single dose held 300 ug of the mutant IDH1 20-mer peptide, along with topical imiquimod. These receptors' targets are unknown. Sequenced here: PBMCs, sampled from a glioma patient whose treatment included an IDH1 peptide vaccine. The receptors stem from a woman aged 18-29 years with glioma.

DNA of the CDR3: TGTGCCAGCAGCTTAGGTAGTGGCGAGCAGTACTTC. Its protein is CASSLGSGEQYF. This chain uses TRBV7-6 with TRBJ2-7; D call uncertain. The ends were cut back, 1 base at V and 6 bases at J, with 7 bases in the middle. CDR3 length: 12 amino acids. Germline-derived CDR1 and CDR2 are SGHVS and FNYEAQ.

The chain combines TRBV10-3 with TRBJ2-5; TRBD2 matches at 8 bases. This CDR3 spans 19 amino acids. Germline CDR1 reads ENHRY; CDR2 reads SYGVKD. J was trimmed by 5 bases and V by 0 bases; bases with no gene match: 17. Here the CDR3 DNA reads TGTGCCATCAGTGAGTCGAGGGGTGGTTTAGCGGGATCCCGGGAGACCCAGTACTTC. As protein: CAISESRGGLAGSRETQYF.

This chain links TRBV6-1 with TRBJ2-7; 10 bases map to TRBD1. Germline lookup yields CDR1 MNHNS and CDR2 SASEGT. CDR3 length: 14 residues. Trimming cost V 3 bases and J 3 bases; bases outside gene matches: 2. The DNA for the CDR3 is TGTGCCAGCAGTGAGGACAGGGGGATCTACGAGCAGTACTTC. Translation gives CASSEDRGIYEQYF.

This chain links TRBV10-3 with TRBJ2-1, with 8 bases fitting TRBD1. The germline V gene encodes CDR1 ENHRY and CDR2 SYGVKD. This CDR3 spans 14 amino acids. Trimming took 6 bases from V and 3 from J; bases not matched to a gene: 4. CDR3 protein: CAIRGQDLYNEQFF. CDR3 in DNA: TGTGCCATCAGGGGACAGGATCTCTACAATGAGCAGTTCTTC.

The chain uses TRBV27 and TRBJ1-5, with TRBD1 identical over 9 bases. Unmatched junction bases numbered 5, after V lost 6 bases and J lost 2 bases. This CDR3 has 15 amino acids. CDR1 and CDR2 (germline): MNHEY, SMNVEV (reference sequence). The CDR3 coding sequence is TGTGCCAGCAGGGGGACAGGGTTCGGCAATCAGCCCCAGCATTTT. This translates into CASRGTGFGNQPQHF.

This chain uses TRBV27 with TRBJ2-3, with TRBD1 matching 8 bases. The germline gives CDR1 MNHEY, CDR2 SMNVEV (reference sequence). The J segment lost 4 bases and the V segment lost 2 bases, leaving 5 bases of the junction unmatched. This CDR3 has 15 residues. The CDR3 coding sequence is TGTGCCAGCAGTTTACAGACAGGGGAGTCAGATACGCAGTATTTT. As protein: CASSLQTGESDTQYF.

The chain has TRBV11-1 and TRBJ1-5; D gene unclear. The CDR3 covers 13 residues. V gave up 3 bases and J gave up 5 bases, with 8 bases separating them. Germline CDR1 reads SGHAT; CDR2 reads FQDESV (reference sequence). The DNA for the CDR3 is TGTGCCAGCAGCTTCGGCAGTGATCAGCCCCAGCATTTT. Its protein product is CASSFGSDQPQHF.

The V gene is TRBV4-3, the J gene TRBJ2-7; D is ambiguous. This CDR3 contains 14 residues. V lost 2 bases and J 0 bases, leaving 8 bases between the germline ends. Germline V gives CDR1 LGHNA, CDR2 YSLEER. CDR3 nucleotide sequence: TGCGCCAGCAGCCAACTCGCAGGCTCCTACGAGCAGTACTTC. Protein: CASSQLAGSYEQYF.

This chain links TRBV10-3 with TRBJ2-7, with TRBD1 identical over 8 bases. With 4 bases clipped from V and 3 bases from J, the junction kept 5 bases outside the gene matches. The germline CDR1 and CDR2 sequences are ENHRY and SYGVKD. The CDR3 sequence is 14 residues long. DNA of the CDR3: TGTGCCATCAGTGTCAGTGACAGGGGCTACGAGCAGTACTTC. This gives the protein CAISVSDRGYEQYF.

This chain uses TRBV7-2 with TRBJ2-3, with 8 bases lining up with TRBD1. Germline values: CDR1 SGHTA, CDR2 FQGNSA. The CDR3 length is 15 residues. V lost 6 bases to trimming and J lost 0 bases; unmatched junction nucleotides: 5. CDR3 sequence reads: CASRPRQGSTDTQYF. The CDR3 coding sequence is TGTGCCAGCAGGCCAAGACAGGGGAGCACAGATACGCAGTATTTT.

A few counts support this clone. This rearrangement joins TRBV6-1 to TRBJ2-1, with D possibly TRBD1 on 6 matching bases. The CDR3 totals 15 residues. Germline V gene lookup returns CDR1 MNHNS and CDR2 SASEGT. V dropped 0 bases and J dropped 0 bases, with 6 bases sitting between them. The DNA for the CDR3 is TGTGCCAGCAGTGAAGCAGGGGGCTCCTACAATGAGCAGTTCTTC. Protein sequence: CASSEAGGSYNEQFF.